Given below is one TCR beta chain in context. The sample comes from a study of blood T cell repertoires in COVID-19. Across the study: Acute-phase and convalescent COVID-19 samples originated in the United States, Italy and Spain. PBMCs, B-cell-depleted T cells, or T cells provided the cDNA or gDNA that made up the material.

The CDR3 is 15 amino acids. V was shortened by 1 base and J by 3 bases, with 9 bases between the two germline ends. The germline gives CDR1 MGHRA, CDR2 YSYEKL. Per the original methods: Reference gene primer amplification gave nucleated cell count estimates. The data were produced by immunoSEQ multiplex PCR, yet TCRdb's version contains in-frame clones alone and is incomplete. That table supplies the V and J calls and clone size; D and trimming were determined from the DNA. The sample records 80,000 to 100,000 clones, roughly 80% being singletons. The sequencing sample was made of peripheral blood. The receptor was derived from a man in his 70s with active or convalescent COVID-19. The rearrangement uses TRBV4-1 and TRBJ1-4; D possibly corresponds to TRBD1 (6 bases). The CDR3 loop reads CASSQVAGANEKLFF. CDR3 coding DNA: TGCGCCAGCAGCCAAGTTGCAGGGGCTAATGAAAAACTGTTTTTT.